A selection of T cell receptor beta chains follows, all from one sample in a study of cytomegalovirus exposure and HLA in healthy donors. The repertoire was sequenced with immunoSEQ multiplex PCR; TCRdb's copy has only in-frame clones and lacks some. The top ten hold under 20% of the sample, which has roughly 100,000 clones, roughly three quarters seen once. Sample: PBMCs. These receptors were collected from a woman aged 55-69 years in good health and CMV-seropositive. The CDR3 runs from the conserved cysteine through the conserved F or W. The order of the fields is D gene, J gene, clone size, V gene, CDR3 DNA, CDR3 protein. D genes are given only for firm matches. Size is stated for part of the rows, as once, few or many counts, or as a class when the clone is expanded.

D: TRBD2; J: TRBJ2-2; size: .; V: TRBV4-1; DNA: TGCGCCAGCAGCCAACGGGGGGGCACCGGGGAGCTGTTTTTT; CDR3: CASSQRGGTGELFF
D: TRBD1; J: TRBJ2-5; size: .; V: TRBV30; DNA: TGTGCCTGGACTACGGGACAGGGACTCCAAGAGACCCAGTACTTC; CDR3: CAWTTGQGLQETQYF
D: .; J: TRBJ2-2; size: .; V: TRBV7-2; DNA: TGTGCCAGCAGCTTATTTCAGCGGAACACCGGGGAGCTGTTTTTT; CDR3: CASSLFQRNTGELFF
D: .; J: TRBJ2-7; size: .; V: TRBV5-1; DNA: TGCGCCAGCAGCTTACAATCCGGCGGCTACGAGCAGTACTTC; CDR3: CASSLQSGGYEQYF
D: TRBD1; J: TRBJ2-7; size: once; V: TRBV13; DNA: TGTGCCAGCAGCTCACGTTACCGGGACAGGGCCTACGAGCAGTACTTC; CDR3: CASSSRYRDRAYEQYF
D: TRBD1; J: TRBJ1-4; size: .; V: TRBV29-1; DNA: TGCAGCGTTGAAAGGGGCAGGGGGCGGGTGGAAAAACTGTTTTTT; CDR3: CSVERGRGRVEKLFF
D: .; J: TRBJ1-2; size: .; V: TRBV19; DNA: TGTGCCAGTAGTGTGGCCGGGACACCTCACTATGGCTACACCTTC; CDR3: CASSVAGTPHYGYTF
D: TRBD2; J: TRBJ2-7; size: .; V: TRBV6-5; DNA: TGTGCCAGCAGTCGAGCGGGGGGAGAGCAGTACTTC; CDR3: CASSRAGGEQYF
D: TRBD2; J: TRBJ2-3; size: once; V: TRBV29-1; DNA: TGCAGCACCACTGGGGTAGCGGGCCAGACGCAGTATTTT; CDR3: CSTTGVAGQTQYF
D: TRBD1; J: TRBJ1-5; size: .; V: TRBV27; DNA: TGTGCCAGCAGTTGGGGGCAGGGGGTAAGCCAGCCCCAGCATTTT; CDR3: CASSWGQGVSQPQHF
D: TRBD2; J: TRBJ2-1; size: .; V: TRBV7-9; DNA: TGTGCCAGCAGCTTGTCGGGGGGGACCTCCTACAATGAGCAGTTCTTC; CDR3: CASSLSGGTSYNEQFF
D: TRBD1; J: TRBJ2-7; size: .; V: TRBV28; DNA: TGTGCCAGCAGTTCCGGGACAGTAAAATTAAGCGAGCAGTACTTC; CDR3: CASSSGTVKLSEQYF
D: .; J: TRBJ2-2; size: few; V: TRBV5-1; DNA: TGCGCCAGCAGCTTGGAACAGCTACCGAACACCGGGGAGCTGTTTTTT; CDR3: CASSLEQLPNTGELFF
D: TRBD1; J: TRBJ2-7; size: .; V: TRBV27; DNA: TGTGCCAGCAGTTGGACAGGGAGCGGCCACGAGCAGTACTTC; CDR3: CASSWTGSGHEQYF
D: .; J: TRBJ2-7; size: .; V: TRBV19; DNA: TGTGCCAGTAGTATCGGAGTGTGGGTGGACTCATCGGGGTACGAGCAGTACTTC; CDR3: CASSIGVWVDSSGYEQYF
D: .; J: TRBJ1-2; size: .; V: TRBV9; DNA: TGTGCCAGCAAGAAGGCAGGGTTAGACTATGGCTACACCTTC; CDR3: CASKKAGLDYGYTF
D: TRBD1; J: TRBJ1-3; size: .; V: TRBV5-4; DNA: TGTGCCAGCAGCCCAGGGGGTATCTCTGGAAACACCATATATTTT; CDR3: CASSPGGISGNTIYF
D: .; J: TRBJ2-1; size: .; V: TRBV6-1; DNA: TGTGCCAGCAGTTCGGTTGGGAGTTCCTACAATGAGCAGTTCTTC; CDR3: CASSSVGSSYNEQFF
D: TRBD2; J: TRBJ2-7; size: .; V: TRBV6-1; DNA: TGTGCCAGCGCGGCGGGAGCTGGGCAGTACTTC; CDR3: CASAAGAGQYF
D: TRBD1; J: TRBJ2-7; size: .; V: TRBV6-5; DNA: TGTGCCAGCAGTTACTCCAGGACAGGGAGCTCCTACGAGCAGTACTTC; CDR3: CASSYSRTGSSYEQYF
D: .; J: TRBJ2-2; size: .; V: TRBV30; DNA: TGTGCCTGGACCGAGACCGGGGAGCTGTTTTTT; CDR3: CAWTETGELFF
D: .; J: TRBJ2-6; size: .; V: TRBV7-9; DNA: TGTTCCAGCAGCTCCCGGGACACCCACCTAGGGGCCAACGTCCTGACTTTC; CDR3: CSSSSRDTHLGANVLTF
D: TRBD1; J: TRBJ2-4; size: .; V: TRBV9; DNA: TGTGCCAGCAGCCCGCTGAGCCCCGGGACAGGGCAAAACATTCAGTACTTC; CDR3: CASSPLSPGTGQNIQYF
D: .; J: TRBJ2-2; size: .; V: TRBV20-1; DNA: TGCAGTGCTAGTTGGGGGGAGGAGCTGTTTTTT; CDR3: CSASWGEELFF
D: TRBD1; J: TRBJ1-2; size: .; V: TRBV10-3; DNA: TGTGCCATCAGAGGACAGGGGGTGATTAACTATGGCTACACCTTC; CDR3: CAIRGQGVINYGYTF
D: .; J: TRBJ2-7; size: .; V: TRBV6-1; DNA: TGTGCCAGCAGTGAAGGACTGGAAGGCTCCTACGAGCAGTACTTC; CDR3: CASSEGLEGSYEQYF
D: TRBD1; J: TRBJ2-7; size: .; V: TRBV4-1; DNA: TGCGCCAGCAGCCAGGGTGGACAGGGCATCGGCTACGAGCAGTACTTC; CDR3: CASSQGGQGIGYEQYF
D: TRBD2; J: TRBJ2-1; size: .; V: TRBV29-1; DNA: TGCAGCGGGTCGGGTCGCGGGAGGGGAAATGAGCAGTTCTTC; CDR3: CSGSGRGRGNEQFF
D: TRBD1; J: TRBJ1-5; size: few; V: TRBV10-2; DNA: TGCGCCAGCAGCGGGACAGGTAATCAGCCCCAGCATTTT; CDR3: CASSGTGNQPQHF
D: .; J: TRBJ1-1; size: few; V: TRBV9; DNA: TGTGCCAGCAGCGTAGGAGGTGGCTGGGAAGCTTTCTTT; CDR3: CASSVGGGWEAFF
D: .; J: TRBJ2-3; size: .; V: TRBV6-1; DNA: TGTGCCAGCAGCTGGGAAGGGACTAGCACAGATACGCAGTATTTT; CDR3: CASSWEGTSTDTQYF
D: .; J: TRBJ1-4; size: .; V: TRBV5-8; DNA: TGTGCCAGCAACTACCAAGAGGGGGGGGAAAAACTGTTTTTT; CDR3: CASNYQEGGEKLFF
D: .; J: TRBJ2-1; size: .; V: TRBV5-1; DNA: TGCGCCAGCAGCTCCCTTATTGAGCAGTTCTTC; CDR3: CASSSLIEQFF
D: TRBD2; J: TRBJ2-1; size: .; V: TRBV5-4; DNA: TGTGCCAGCAGCTCCGGGGCGGGAGACTACAATGAGCAGTTCTTC; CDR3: CASSSGAGDYNEQFF
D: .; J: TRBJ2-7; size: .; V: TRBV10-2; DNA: TGCGCCAGCAGGGGGGCAATGGAGAAGTACGAGCAGTACTTC; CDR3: CASRGAMEKYEQYF
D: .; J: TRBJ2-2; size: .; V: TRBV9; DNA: TGTGCCAGCAGCGTAGACAGGGTAGGCACCGGGGAGCTGTTTTTT; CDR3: CASSVDRVGTGELFF
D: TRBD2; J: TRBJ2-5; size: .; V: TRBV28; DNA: TGTGCCAGCAAGGCGGGAGGGCCAGAGACCCAGTACTTC; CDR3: CASKAGGPETQYF
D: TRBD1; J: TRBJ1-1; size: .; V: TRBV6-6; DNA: TGTGCCAGCAGTCGGTTGGGGACAGGAAGGACTGAAGCTTTCTTT; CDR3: CASSRLGTGRTEAFF
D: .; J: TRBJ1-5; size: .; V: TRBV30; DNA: TGTGCCTGGAGGCCTGGGGGACAAAGATATAGCAATCAGCCCCAGCATTTT; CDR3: CAWRPGGQRYSNQPQHF
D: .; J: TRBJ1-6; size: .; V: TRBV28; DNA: TGTGCCAGCAGTCCCTGGGCGGGGACCAATAATTCACCCCTCCACTTT; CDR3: CASSPWAGTNNSPLHF
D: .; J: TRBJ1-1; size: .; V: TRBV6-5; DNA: TGTGCCAGCAGTTACTCTCAGGGCCGGGCGGAAGCTTTCTTT; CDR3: CASSYSQGRAEAFF
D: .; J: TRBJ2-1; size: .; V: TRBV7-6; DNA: TGTGCCAGCAGCTTAGCAGGCCTAGCGACCTACAATGAGCAGTTCTTC; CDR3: CASSLAGLATYNEQFF
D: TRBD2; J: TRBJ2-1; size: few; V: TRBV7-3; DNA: TGTGCCAGCAGCTTACGGACTAGCGGGGTCAATGAGCAGTTCTTC; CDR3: CASSLRTSGVNEQFF
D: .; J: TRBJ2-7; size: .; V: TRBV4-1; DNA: TGCGCCAGCAGCCAAGATATCCGGTACGAGCAGTACTTC; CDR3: CASSQDIRYEQYF
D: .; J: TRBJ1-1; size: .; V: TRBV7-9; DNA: TGTTCCAGCAGGAGGATGAACACTGAAGCTTTCTTT; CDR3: CSSRRMNTEAFF
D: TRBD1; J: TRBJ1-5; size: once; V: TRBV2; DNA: TGTGCCGGAAGACAGGGAGGCGATCAGCCCCAGCATTTT; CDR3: CAGRQGGDQPQHF
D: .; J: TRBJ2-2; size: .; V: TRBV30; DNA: TGTGCCTGGAGTGCCTTGAGCGCCGGGGAGCTGTTTTTT; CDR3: CAWSALSAGELFF
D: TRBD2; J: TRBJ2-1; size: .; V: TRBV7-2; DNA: TGTGCCAGCAGCAACCTAGCGGGCGTAAGAAATGAGCAGTTCTTC; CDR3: CASSNLAGVRNEQFF
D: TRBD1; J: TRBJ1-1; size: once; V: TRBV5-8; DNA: TGTGCCAGCCGTTCGGCCGGACAGGGGTTAACTGAAGCTTTCTTT; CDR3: CASRSAGQGLTEAFF